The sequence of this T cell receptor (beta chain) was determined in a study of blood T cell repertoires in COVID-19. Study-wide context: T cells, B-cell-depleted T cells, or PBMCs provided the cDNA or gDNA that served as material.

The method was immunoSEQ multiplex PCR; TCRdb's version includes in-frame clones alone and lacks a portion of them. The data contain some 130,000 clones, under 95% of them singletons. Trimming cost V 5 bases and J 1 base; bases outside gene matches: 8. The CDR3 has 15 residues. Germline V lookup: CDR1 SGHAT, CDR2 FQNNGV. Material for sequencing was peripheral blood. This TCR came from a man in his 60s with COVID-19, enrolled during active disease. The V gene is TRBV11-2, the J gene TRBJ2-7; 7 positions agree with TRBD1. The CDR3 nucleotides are TGTGCCAGCAGCGCACTTGGACAGGCTTCCTACGAGCAGTACTTC. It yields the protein CASSALGQASYEQYF.